A selection of T cell receptor beta chains follows, all from one sample in a study of patients and donors after allogeneic stem cell transplantation. TCRdb processed the RT-PCR reads anew with MiXCR; each CDR3 protein has one entry. The table has roughly 960,000 distinct CDR3 sequences, over 15% seen once. Sequenced material: blood, either unsorted or a sorted T cell fraction (not recorded which). The receptors derive from a human donor who was either an allogeneic HSCT recipient or a stem cell or donor lymphocyte infusion donor (not recorded which). It is not recorded whose cells these are; they may come from a transplant donor. Both conserved end residues are part of each CDR3. D genes are given only for firm matches. Not every row has a clone size; where given, it reads once, few, many or a size class.

CDR3: CASSLGLALSYEQYF
DNA: TGCGCCAGCAGCTTGGGACTAGCGCTCTCCTACGAGCAGTACTTC
D: TRBD2
J: TRBJ2-7
size: few
V: TRBV5-1

CDR3: CASSPFGRVTNYGYTF
DNA: TGTGCCAGCAGTCCCTTTGGCAGGGTTACTAACTATGGCTACACCTTC
D: .
J: TRBJ1-2
size: .
V: TRBV27

CDR3: CASNSGNWYTEAFF
DNA: TGTGCCAGCAATTCAGGGAACTGGTACACTGAAGCTTTCTTT
D: .
J: TRBJ1-1
size: .
V: TRBV12-3/TRBV12-4

CDR3: CATSREAGAYNEQFF
DNA: TGTGCCACCAGCAGAGAAGCGGGAGCCTACAATGAGCAGTTCTTC
D: TRBD2
J: TRBJ2-1
size: .
V: TRBV15

CDR3: CASRPGGGLYNEQFF
DNA: TGTGCCAGCAGGCCCGGCGGGGGACTCTACAATGAGCAGTTCTTC
D: TRBD2
J: TRBJ2-1
size: .
V: TRBV3-1

CDR3: CAISASGETQYF
DNA: TGTGCCATCTCGGCTAGCGGGGAGACCCAGTACTTC
D: TRBD2
J: TRBJ2-5
size: .
V: TRBV10-3

CDR3: CATSDPGLYEQYF
DNA: TGTGCCACCAGTGATCCGGGCCTGTACGAGCAGTACTTC
D: .
J: TRBJ2-7
size: .
V: TRBV24-1

CDR3: CASRPRGREITYEQYF
DNA: TGTGCCAGCCGCCCCAGGGGGCGGGAGATCACCTACGAGCAGTACTTC
D: .
J: TRBJ2-7
size: .
V: TRBV27

CDR3: CASRQPGGNEQFF
DNA: TGTGCCAGCAGGCAACCGGGGGGCAATGAGCAGTTCTTC
D: TRBD2
J: TRBJ2-1
size: .
V: TRBV12-3/TRBV12-4

CDR3: CASSYAGGTKNIQYF
DNA: TGTGCCAGCAGTTACGCAGGGGGTACCAAAAACATTCAGTACTTC
D: TRBD1
J: TRBJ2-4
size: .
V: TRBV6-2/TRBV6-3

CDR3: CASSRTTQWETQYF
DNA: TGTGCCAGCAGCAGGACTACGCAGTGGGAGACCCAGTACTTC
D: .
J: TRBJ2-5
size: few
V: TRBV12-3/TRBV12-4

CDR3: CASSVDINPYEQYF
DNA: TGTGCCAGCAGCGTAGACATTAATCCCTACGAGCAGTACTTC
D: .
J: TRBJ2-7
size: .
V: TRBV9

CDR3: CASSSRQGATGGYTF
DNA: TGTGCCAGCAGCTCAAGACAGGGGGCTACAGGCGGCTACACCTTC
D: TRBD1
J: TRBJ1-2
size: .
V: TRBV7-9

CDR3: CAWSLDRRGEGYTF
DNA: TGTGCCTGGAGTCTCGACAGGAGAGGAGAGGGCTACACCTTC
D: .
J: TRBJ1-2
size: many
V: TRBV30

CDR3: CASSPRDREGSTGELFF
DNA: TGTGCCAGCAGCCCCCGGGACAGGGAGGGCAGCACCGGGGAGCTGTTTTTT
D: TRBD1
J: TRBJ2-2
size: .
V: TRBV7-3

CDR3: CASSPSGRAWETQYF
DNA: TGTGCCAGCAGCCCTAGCGGGAGGGCCTGGGAGACCCAGTACTTC
D: TRBD2
J: TRBJ2-5
size: .
V: TRBV7-2

CDR3: CASSQPSSGNTIYF
DNA: TGCGCCAGCAGTCAGCCGAGCTCTGGAAACACCATATATTTT
D: .
J: TRBJ1-3
size: many
V: TRBV5-1

CDR3: CASAPDSYEQYF
DNA: TGTGCCAGCGCACCCGACTCCTACGAGCAGTACTTC
D: .
J: TRBJ2-7
size: .
V: TRBV18

CDR3: CASRTQETQYF
DNA: TGTGCCAGCAGAACTCAAGAGACCCAGTACTTC
D: .
J: TRBJ2-5
size: many
V: TRBV28

CDR3: CSARVEQGAGQPQHF
DNA: TGCAGTGCTAGAGTGGAGCAGGGGGCAGGGCAGCCCCAGCATTTT
D: TRBD1
J: TRBJ1-5
size: .
V: TRBV20-1

CDR3: CASSLSASETQYF
DNA: TGTGCCAGCAGCTTATCGGCTAGCGAGACCCAGTACTTC
D: .
J: TRBJ2-5
size: .
V: TRBV7-2

CDR3: CASSPRDGTTYEQYF
DNA: TGCGCCAGCAGCCCCAGAGACGGGACGACCTACGAGCAGTACTTC
D: .
J: TRBJ2-7
size: few
V: TRBV4-1

CDR3: CASSASLGATSTDTQYF
DNA: TGTGCCAGCAGCGCCTCGCTCGGAGCCACTAGCACAGATACGCAGTATTTT
D: .
J: TRBJ2-3
size: .
V: TRBV9

CDR3: CASSNRDQATNEKLFF
DNA: TGTGCCAGCAGCAACCGGGACCAAGCGACTAATGAAAAACTGTTTTTT
D: .
J: TRBJ1-4
size: .
V: TRBV21-1

CDR3: CASSPGVQGAGEQFF
DNA: TGCGCCAGCAGCCCGGGTGTCCAGGGGGCCGGTGAGCAGTTCTTC
D: TRBD1
J: TRBJ2-1
size: few
V: TRBV5-1

CDR3: CSVGLHQNTEAFF
DNA: TGCAGCGTTGGCTTACACCAGAACACTGAAGCTTTCTTT
D: .
J: TRBJ1-1
size: few
V: TRBV29-1

CDR3: CASSSAGSNYEQYF
DNA: TGTGCCAGCAGCTCGGCAGGGTCCAATTACGAGCAGTACTTC
D: .
J: TRBJ2-7
size: .
V: TRBV27

CDR3: CASSHSGVRTRGTGELFF
DNA: TGTGCCAGCAGCCACTCTGGGGTGCGGACTAGGGGGACCGGGGAGCTGTTTTTT
D: .
J: TRBJ2-2
size: few
V: TRBV4-2

CDR3: CASEGFTDTQYF
DNA: TGCGCCAGCGAGGGCTTCACAGATACGCAGTATTTT
D: .
J: TRBJ2-3
size: few
V: TRBV5-1

CDR3: CAISESAGGLEQYF
DNA: TGTGCCATCAGTGAGTCGGCGGGAGGGCTCGAGCAGTACTTC
D: TRBD2
J: TRBJ2-7
size: few
V: TRBV10-3

CDR3: CASSLTGGGVAKNIQYF
DNA: TGTGCCAGCAGTTTAACCGGCGGCGGCGTGGCCAAAAACATTCAGTACTTC
D: .
J: TRBJ2-4
size: many
V: TRBV12-3/TRBV12-4

CDR3: CASSSGQGRWEQYF
DNA: TGTGCCAGCAGCTCCGGACAGGGGAGATGGGAGCAGTACTTC
D: TRBD1
J: TRBJ2-7
size: .
V: TRBV6-2/TRBV6-3

CDR3: CASSVRASGATGELFF
DNA: TGTGCCAGCAGCGTAAGGGCTAGCGGAGCCACCGGGGAGCTGTTTTTT
D: TRBD2
J: TRBJ2-2
size: .
V: TRBV9

CDR3: CASSLGLAGGQVDEQFF
DNA: TGTGCCAGCAGCCTAGGACTAGCGGGGGGGCAGGTCGATGAGCAGTTCTTC
D: TRBD2
J: TRBJ2-1
size: .
V: TRBV3-1

CDR3: CASSTRLWDNNEQFF
DNA: TGTGCCAGCAGCACGCGTCTTTGGGACAACAATGAGCAGTTCTTC
D: .
J: TRBJ2-1
size: .
V: TRBV7-9

CDR3: CSAGLFAGAFYEQYF
DNA: TGCAGTGCTGGACTCTTCGCGGGAGCATTCTACGAGCAGTACTTC
D: TRBD2
J: TRBJ2-7
size: .
V: TRBV20-1

CDR3: CASSPGVSGETQYF
DNA: TGTGCCAGCTCACCGGGGGTCAGCGGGGAGACCCAGTACTTC
D: .
J: TRBJ2-5
size: few
V: TRBV18

CDR3: CASSNRDRGREQYF
DNA: TGTGCCAGCAGTAACCGGGACAGGGGGCGAGAGCAGTACTTC
D: TRBD1
J: TRBJ2-7
size: few
V: TRBV6-1

CDR3: CSASKTSGSNEQYF
DNA: TGCAGTGCTAGTAAGACTAGTGGGTCCAACGAGCAGTACTTC
D: .
J: TRBJ2-7
size: .
V: TRBV20-1